One sample yielded the 20 T cell receptor beta chains listed below, sequenced in a study of spatial heterogeneity in lung cancer. TCRdb redid the calling of the 5' RACE reads with MiXCR, one entry per CDR3 protein. The sample shows 35,000 to 50,000 distinct CDR3 sequences, approximately 3.1% of them seen only once. Time point meaning: sample taken at primary tumor resection. Source: normal lung tissue next to the tumor, taken at surgery. The receptors were sampled from a male donor with early-stage non-small cell lung cancer.

The V call is TRBV29-1, the J call TRBJ1-4, with D tentatively TRBD1 (6 bases). V shed 6 bases and J shed 6 bases, with 8 bases lying between them. This CDR3 region has 11 residues. The germline V gene encodes CDR1 SQVTM and CDR2 ANQGSEA. The CDR3 sequence is CSVNRDEKLFF. The CDR3 coding sequence is TGCAGCGTCAACAGGGATGAAAAACTGTTTTTT.

This clonotype was observed many times. V and J are TRBV5-4 and TRBJ2-7; the match to TRBD2 covers 7 bases. The V and J ends lost 0 bases and 3 bases, in that order; junction bases with no gene match: 6. The CDR3 is 15 amino acids. The V gene's germline CDR1 is SGHNT and CDR2 YYREEE (reference sequence). DNA of the CDR3: TGTGCCAGCAGCTTGGATCGAGCGGGGTTCTACGAGCAGTACTTC. It codes for CASSLDRAGFYEQYF. Full variable domain (outside the CDR3, taken from reference TRBV5-4 and TRBJ2-7): ETGVTQSPTHLIKTRGQQVTLRCSSQSGHNTVSWYQQALGQGPQFIFQYYREEENGRGNFPPRFSGLQFPNYSSELNVNALELDDSALYLCASSLDRAGFYEQYFGPGTRLTVT.

This clonotype was seen at least ten times. CDR3 amino acids: CASNTGGVEDTEAFF. For the CDR3, the DNA is TGTGCCAGCAACACCGGGGGGGTCGAGGACACTGAAGCTTTCTTT. The chain recombines TRBV27 with TRBJ1-1; tentative D call: TRBD1 (5 bases). The length of the CDR3 is 15 residues. The germline gives CDR1 MNHEY, CDR2 SMNVEV (reference sequence). Trimming took 7 bases from V and 3 from J, leaving 18 bases between them.

This clonotype was seen at least ten times. The chain has TRBV5-1 and TRBJ1-5; 7 bases agree with TRBD1. CDR3 size: 14 residues. Germline lookup yields CDR1 SGHRS and CDR2 YFSETQ. Trimming removed 5 bases from V and 5 bases from J; junction bases left unmatched: 7. CDR3 amino acids: CASSSGQIDQPQHF. For the CDR3, the DNA is TGCGCCAGCAGTTCGGGACAGATAGATCAGCCCCAGCATTTT.

This clonotype came up many times. The rearrangement joins TRBV4-2 to TRBJ2-3, with 10 positions matching TRBD2. CDR3 size: 18 residues. Germline V lookup: CDR1 LGHNA, CDR2 YNFKEQ. The trim removed 0 bases at V and 5 bases at J, leaving 11 bases unmatched. DNA for the CDR3: TGTGCCAGCAGCCAAGACTATAGCGGGGGGTCCGTGATAGATACGCAGTATTTT. As protein: CASSQDYSGGSVIDTQYF.

This clonotype was found many times. This chain joins TRBV20-1 and TRBJ2-3, with 7 bases that match TRBD1. V was pared by 5 bases and J by 3 bases, with 8 bases of the junction left unmatched. Germline lookup yields CDR1 DFQATT and CDR2 SNEGSKA (reference sequence). This CDR3 is built from 14 residues. The CDR3 region is CSAFGTDTTDTQYF. CDR3 nucleotide sequence: TGCAGTGCTTTCGGGACAGACACGACAGATACGCAGTATTTT.

Ten or more counts support this clonotype. V is TRBV12-3 or TRBV12-4 and J is TRBJ1-1; 8 nucleotides match TRBD1. J lost 2 bases, V lost 7 bases, and 9 bases had no gene match. The CDR3 contains 15 residues. The CDR3 loop reads CASTRDRTINTEAFF. CDR3 in DNA: TGTGCCAGCACGAGGGACAGGACCATAAACACTGAAGCTTTCTTT.

This clonotype was found many times. This chain links TRBV2 with TRBJ2-2, with D perhaps matching TRBD1 (6 bases). The CDR3 extends over 13 amino acids. Germline CDR1 reads SNHLY; CDR2 reads FYNNEI. The ends were cut back, 6 bases at V and 7 bases at J, with 12 bases in the middle. The CDR3 DNA reads as TGTGCCAGCAGCGTTACAGGGCACGGGGAGCTGTTTTTT. Translating it yields CASSVTGHGELFF.

This clonotype was picked up many times. This chain joins TRBV20-1 and TRBJ1-6; D gene unclear. The CDR3 spans 15 residues. V was shortened by 1 base and J by 10 bases, with 17 bases between the two germline ends. Germline V lookup: CDR1 DFQATT, CDR2 SNEGSKA (reference sequence). CDR3 loop: CSARAIRASRSPLHF. CDR3 in DNA: TGCAGTGCTAGAGCGATCCGGGCCTCTCGGTCACCCCTCCACTTT.

Many counts were recorded for this clonotype. The genes are TRBV3-1 and TRBJ1-2; D is undetermined. Trimming shortened V by 2 bases and J by 8 bases, and 9 bases separated the two germline ends. Germline V gene lookup returns CDR1 LGHDT and CDR2 YNNKEL (reference sequence). The CDR3 runs to 12 residues. The CDR3 is CASSQSTTGYTF. DNA of the CDR3: TGTGCCAGCAGCCAATCCACCACGGGCTACACCTTC. The variable domain in full, with the rest retrieved from reference TRBV3-1 and TRBJ1-2, is DTAVSQTPKYLVTQMGNDKSIKCEQNLGHDTMYWYKQDSKKFLKIMFSYNNKELIINETVPNRFSPKSPDKAHLNLHINSLELGDSAVYFCASSQSTTGYTFGSGTRLTVV.

The chain joins TRBV7-9 to TRBJ2-1; D remains unclear. The V and J ends lost 6 bases and 8 bases respectively, with 20 bases between them. The germline V gene encodes CDR1 SEHNR and CDR2 FQNEAQ (reference sequence). This CDR3 is built from 15 residues. The DNA of the CDR3 is TGTGCCAGCAGTACCCCTTGGGGTGGGGTTGATGAGCAGTTCTTC. As protein: CASSTPWGGVDEQFF.

This clonotype was detected ten times or more. This chain links TRBV5-1 with TRBJ2-7, with no clear D. This CDR3 region has 13 residues. Germline V gene lookup returns CDR1 SGHRS and CDR2 YFSETQ. V lost 2 bases to trimming and J lost 6 bases, with 12 bases between them. The DNA of the CDR3 is TGCGCCAGCAGCTTTAAAGGTAATGGCGAGCAGTACTTC. It codes for CASSFKGNGEQYF.

Judged by abundance, this clonotype is medium-sized (0.01 to 0.1%). The chain combines TRBV6-2 or TRBV6-3 with TRBJ1-1; D uncertain. This CDR3 has 13 amino acids. Trimming removed 3 bases from V and 12 bases from J, with 17 bases in between. Germline V gene data show CDR1 as MNHEY and CDR2 as SVGEGT. The CDR3 protein is CASSYGRVSITFF. The CDR3 region has the DNA TGTGCCAGCAGTTATGGACGGGTCTCAATAACTTTCTTT.

This clonotype was counted at least ten times. The J gene is TRBJ2-1, the V gene TRBV29-1; 7 bases are shared with TRBD1. Unmatched junction bases numbered 1, after V lost 5 bases and J lost 0 bases. The CDR3 is 13 amino acids. Germline V lookup: CDR1 SQVTM, CDR2 ANQGSEA. The CDR3 sequence is CSVPGGSYNEQFF. DNA of the CDR3: TGCAGCGTTCCAGGGGGCTCCTACAATGAGCAGTTCTTC.

J is TRBJ2-3 and V is TRBV5-1; the D is unclear. Between the trimmed V and J ends, which lost 3 bases and 0 bases, there was a span of 5 bases. The CDR3 is 13 residues long. CDR1 is SGHRS, CDR2 YFSETQ, per germline. The CDR3 protein is CASSWDSTDTQYF. The CDR3 region has the DNA TGCGCCAGCAGCTGGGATAGCACAGATACGCAGTATTTT.

A few counts support this clonotype. This sequence joins TRBV5-1 and TRBJ2-2; D is perhaps TRBD1 or TRBD2 (6 bases each). Trimming took 1 base from V and 4 from J, leaving 17 bases between them. Per the germline V gene, CDR1 is SGHRS and CDR2 is YFSETQ. The CDR3 spans 17 residues. CDR3 sequence (DNA): TGCGCCAGCAGCTTGTCCCCGGGGGCGCGGAGCACCGGGGAGCTGTTTTTT. This sequence encodes CASSLSPGARSTGELFF. The complete variable domain, with remaining parts taken from reference TRBV5-1 and TRBJ2-2, reads KAGVTQTPRYLIKTRGQQVTLSCSPISGHRSVSWYQQTPGQGLQFLFEYFSETQRNKGNFPGRFSGRQFSNSRSEMNVSTLELGDSALYLCASSLSPGARSTGELFFGEGSRLTVL.

This clonotype was counted ten times or more. This sequence joins TRBV6-1 and TRBJ1-1; D is ambiguous. Germline CDR1 is MNHNS and CDR2 is SASEGT. The V end was cut by 2 bases, the J end by 4 bases, with 11 bases between. The CDR3 spans 14 residues. DNA for the CDR3: TGTGCCAGCAGTGAATTGGGAATCGTCACTGAAGCTTTCTTT. Translating gives CASSELGIVTEAFF.

Ten or more counts support this clonotype. The gene calls are TRBV20-1 and TRBJ1-2; D gene unclear. Germline-derived CDR1 and CDR2 are DFQATT and SNEGSKA (reference sequence). This CDR3 region has 13 residues. Trimming pared 6 bases from V and 2 bases from J, leaving 13 bases between. CDR3 bases: TGCAGTGCCATTCGGACGGTGAACTATGGCTACACCTTC. This translates into CSAIRTVNYGYTF.

This clonotype was found many times. CDR3 DNA: TGTGCCAGCAGTTCCCCCGTTGTGCCCGCAGATACGCAGTATTTT. It translates to CASSSPVVPADTQYF. This chain connects TRBV12-3 or TRBV12-4 to TRBJ2-3; D gene unclear. This CDR3 region has 15 residues. V was cut by 4 bases and J by 4 bases, with 15 bases left in between.

This clonotype was counted ten times or more. The chain combines TRBV18 with TRBJ1-4, with unresolved D. The CDR3 extends over 14 amino acids. The germline gives CDR1 KGHSH, CDR2 LQKENI. The V end lost 0 bases, the J end lost 7 bases, and 9 bases lay between the germline ends. The CDR3 loop is CASSPPGFSEKLFF. The CDR3 region has the DNA TGTGCCAGCTCACCACCGGGCTTTAGTGAAAAACTGTTTTTT.